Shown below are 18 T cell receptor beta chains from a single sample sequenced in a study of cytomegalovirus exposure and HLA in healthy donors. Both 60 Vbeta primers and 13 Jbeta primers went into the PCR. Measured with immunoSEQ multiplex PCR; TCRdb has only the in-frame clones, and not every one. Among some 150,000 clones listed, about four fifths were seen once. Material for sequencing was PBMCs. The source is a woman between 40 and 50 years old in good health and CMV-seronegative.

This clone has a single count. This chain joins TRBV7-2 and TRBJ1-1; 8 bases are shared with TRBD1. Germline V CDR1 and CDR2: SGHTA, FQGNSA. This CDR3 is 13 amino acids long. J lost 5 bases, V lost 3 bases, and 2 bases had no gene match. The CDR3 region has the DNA TGTGCCAGCAGCTTCGACAGGGGAACTGAAGCTTTCTTT. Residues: CASSFDRGTEAFF.

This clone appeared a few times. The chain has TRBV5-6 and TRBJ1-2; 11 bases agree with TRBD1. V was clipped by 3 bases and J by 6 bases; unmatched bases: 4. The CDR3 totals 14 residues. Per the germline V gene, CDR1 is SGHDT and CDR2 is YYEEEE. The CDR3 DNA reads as TGTGCCAGCAGCTCCGGGACAGGGGGTAATGGCTACACCTTC. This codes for CASSSGTGGNGYTF.

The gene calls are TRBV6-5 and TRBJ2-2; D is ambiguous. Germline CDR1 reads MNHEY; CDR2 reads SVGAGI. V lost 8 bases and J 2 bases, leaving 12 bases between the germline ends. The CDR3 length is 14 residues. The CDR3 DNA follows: TGTGCCAGCGGTACCGGGTCAAACACCGGGGAGCTGTTTTTT. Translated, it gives CASGTGSNTGELFF.

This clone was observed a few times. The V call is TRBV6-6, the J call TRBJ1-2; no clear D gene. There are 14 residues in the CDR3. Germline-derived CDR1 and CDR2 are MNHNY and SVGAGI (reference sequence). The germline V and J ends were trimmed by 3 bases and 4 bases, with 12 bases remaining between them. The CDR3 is CASSYTPSFYGYTF. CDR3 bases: TGTGCCAGCAGTTATACTCCCTCCTTCTATGGCTACACCTTC.

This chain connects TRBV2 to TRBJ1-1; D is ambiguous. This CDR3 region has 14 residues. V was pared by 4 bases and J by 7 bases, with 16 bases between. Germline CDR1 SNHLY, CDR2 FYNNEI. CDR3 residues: CASSGEGVLCEAFF. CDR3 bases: TGTGCCAGCAGTGGAGAGGGCGTCCTCTGTGAAGCTTTCTTT. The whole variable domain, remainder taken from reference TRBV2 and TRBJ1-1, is EPEVTQTPSHQVTQMGQEVILRCVPISNHLYFYWYRQILGQKVEFLVSFYNNEISEKSEIFDDQFSVERPDGSNFTLKIRSTKLEDSAMYFCASSGEGVLCEAFFGQGTRLTVV.

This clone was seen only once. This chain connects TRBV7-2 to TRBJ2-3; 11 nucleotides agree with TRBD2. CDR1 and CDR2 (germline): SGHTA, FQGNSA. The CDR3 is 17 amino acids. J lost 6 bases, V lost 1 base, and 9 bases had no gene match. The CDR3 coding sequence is TGTGCCAGCAGCTTAGTGGGTCTAGCGGGGGGTAGGGATACGCAGTATTTT. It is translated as CASSLVGLAGGRDTQYF.

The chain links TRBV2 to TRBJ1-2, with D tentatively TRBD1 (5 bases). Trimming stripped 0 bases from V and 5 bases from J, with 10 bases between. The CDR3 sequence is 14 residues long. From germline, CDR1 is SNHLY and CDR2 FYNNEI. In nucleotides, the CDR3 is TGTGCCAGCAGTGAAGCGCCAGGGTCATATGGCTACACCTTC. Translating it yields CASSEAPGSYGYTF.

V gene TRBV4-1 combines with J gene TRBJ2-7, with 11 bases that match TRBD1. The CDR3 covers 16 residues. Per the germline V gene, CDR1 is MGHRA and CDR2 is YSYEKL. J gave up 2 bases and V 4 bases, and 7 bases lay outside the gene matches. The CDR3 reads CASSLGQGVLTYEQYF. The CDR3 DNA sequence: TGCGCCAGCAGCCTGGGACAGGGGGTTTTGACCTACGAGCAGTACTTC.

The CDR3 sequence: CASSINRETYEQYF. CDR3 sequence (DNA): TGTGCCAGTAGTATAAACAGGGAAACCTACGAGCAGTACTTC. V and J are TRBV19 and TRBJ2-7; tentatively, D is TRBD1 (6 bases). The CDR3 is 14 amino acids. Germline V gene lookup returns CDR1 LNHDA and CDR2 SQIVND (reference sequence). V was cut by 2 bases and J by 2 bases, with 10 bases left in between.

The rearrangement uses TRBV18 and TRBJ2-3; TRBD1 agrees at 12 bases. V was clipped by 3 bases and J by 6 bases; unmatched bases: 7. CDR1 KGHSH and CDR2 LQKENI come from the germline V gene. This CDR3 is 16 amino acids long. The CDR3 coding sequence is TGTGCCAGCTCACCCCCCGGGACAGGGGGCTTGGATACGCAGTATTTT. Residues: CASSPPGTGGLDTQYF.

The CDR3: CASSLVSADTQYF. DNA for the CDR3: TGTGCCAGCAGCTTAGTATCCGCAGATACGCAGTATTTT. This chain connects TRBV7-9 to TRBJ2-3, with D unclear. The V end was cut by 1 base, the J end by 4 bases, with 6 bases between. The CDR3 has 13 amino acids. From germline, CDR1 is SEHNR and CDR2 FQNEAQ (reference sequence).

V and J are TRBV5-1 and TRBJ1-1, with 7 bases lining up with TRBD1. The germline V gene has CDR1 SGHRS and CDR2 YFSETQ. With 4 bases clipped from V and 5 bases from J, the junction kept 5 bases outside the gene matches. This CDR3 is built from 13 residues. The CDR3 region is CASSGRGDTEAFF. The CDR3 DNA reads TGCGCCAGCAGCGGCAGGGGGGATACTGAAGCTTTCTTT.

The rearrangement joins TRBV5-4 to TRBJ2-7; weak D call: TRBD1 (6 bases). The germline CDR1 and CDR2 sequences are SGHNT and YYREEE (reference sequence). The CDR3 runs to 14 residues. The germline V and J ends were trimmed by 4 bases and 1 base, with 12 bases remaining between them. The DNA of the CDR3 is TGTGCCAGCAGCCTACGGGACACATCCTACGAGCAGTACTTC. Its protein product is CASSLRDTSYEQYF.

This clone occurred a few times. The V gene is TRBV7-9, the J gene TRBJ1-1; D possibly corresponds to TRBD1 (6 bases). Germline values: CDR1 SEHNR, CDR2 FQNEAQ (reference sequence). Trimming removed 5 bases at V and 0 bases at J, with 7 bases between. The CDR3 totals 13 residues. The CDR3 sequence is CASSGGLNTEAFF. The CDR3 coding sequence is TGTGCCAGCAGCGGGGGCCTGAACACTGAAGCTTTCTTT. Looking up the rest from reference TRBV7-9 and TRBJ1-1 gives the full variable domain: DTGVSQNPRHKITKRGQNVTFRCDPISEHNRLYWYRQTLGQGPEFLTYFQNEAQLEKSRLLSDRFSAERPKGSFSTLEIQRTEQGDSAMYLCASSGGLNTEAFFGQGTRLTVV.

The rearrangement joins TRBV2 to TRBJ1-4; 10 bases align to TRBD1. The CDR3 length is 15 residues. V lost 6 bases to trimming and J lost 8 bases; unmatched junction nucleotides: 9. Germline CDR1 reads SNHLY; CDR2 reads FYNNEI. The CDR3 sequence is CASRSGTGEREKLFF. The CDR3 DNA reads TGTGCCAGCAGATCGGGGACAGGGGAGCGAGAAAAACTGTTTTTT.

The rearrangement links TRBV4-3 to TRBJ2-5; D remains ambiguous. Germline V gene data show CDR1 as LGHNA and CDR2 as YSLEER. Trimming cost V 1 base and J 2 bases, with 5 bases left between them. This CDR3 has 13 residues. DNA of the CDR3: TGCGCCAGCAGCCAAGTTTCACAAGAGACCCAGTACTTC. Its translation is CASSQVSQETQYF.

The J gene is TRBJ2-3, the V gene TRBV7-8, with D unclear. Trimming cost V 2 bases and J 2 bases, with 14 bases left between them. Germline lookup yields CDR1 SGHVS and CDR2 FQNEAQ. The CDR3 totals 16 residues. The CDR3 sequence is CASSLSLDTFTDTQYF. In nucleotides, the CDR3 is TGTGCCAGCAGCTTATCCTTAGACACATTCACAGATACGCAGTATTTT.

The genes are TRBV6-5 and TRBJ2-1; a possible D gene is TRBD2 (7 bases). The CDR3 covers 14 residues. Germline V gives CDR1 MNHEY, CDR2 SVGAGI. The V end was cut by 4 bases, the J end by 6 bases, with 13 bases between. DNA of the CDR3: TGTGCCAGCAGTTGGGGGGGCATCCGCAATGAGCAGTTCTTC. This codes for CASSWGGIRNEQFF.